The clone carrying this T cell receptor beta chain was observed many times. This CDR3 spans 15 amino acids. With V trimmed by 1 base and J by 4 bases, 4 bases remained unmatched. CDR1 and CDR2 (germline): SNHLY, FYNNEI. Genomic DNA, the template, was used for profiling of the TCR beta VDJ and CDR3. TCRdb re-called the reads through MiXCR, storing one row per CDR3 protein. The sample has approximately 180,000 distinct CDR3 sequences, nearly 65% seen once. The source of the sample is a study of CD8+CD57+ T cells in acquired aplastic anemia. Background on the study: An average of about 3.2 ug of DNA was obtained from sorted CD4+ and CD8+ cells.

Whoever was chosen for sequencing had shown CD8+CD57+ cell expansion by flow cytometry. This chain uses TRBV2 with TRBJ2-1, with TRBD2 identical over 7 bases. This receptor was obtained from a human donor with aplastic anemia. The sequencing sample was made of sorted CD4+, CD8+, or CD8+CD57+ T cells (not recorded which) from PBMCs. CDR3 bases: TGTGCCAGCAGTGAAGGGACTAGGGAGTACAATGAGCAGTTCTTC. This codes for CASSEGTREYNEQFF.